The 4 T cell receptor beta chains below come from one sample, sequenced in a study of cytomegalovirus exposure and HLA in healthy donors. With 60 Vbeta and 13 Jbeta primers, the PCR was carried out. Sequenced by immunoSEQ multiplex PCR; TCRdb stores in-frame clones only, minus some. The table has around 140,000 clones, around three quarters seen once; the top ten hold 2% to 3%. Sequenced input: PBMCs. Every receptor here comes from a young woman in good health and CMV-seropositive.

V is TRBV5-6 and J is TRBJ2-7; D remains ambiguous. Germline V gene sequence: CDR1 SGHDT, CDR2 YYEEEE. The CDR3 sequence is 13 residues long. Trimming took off 0 bases at V and 3 bases at J, with 7 bases between the two ends. The CDR3 protein is CASSLGAIYEQYF. The CDR3 DNA is TGTGCCAGCAGCTTGGGGGCGATCTACGAGCAGTACTTC.

The chain has TRBV29-1 and TRBJ2-3; D may be TRBD1 (6 bases). V was clipped by 4 bases and J by 1 base, with 15 bases between them. This CDR3 has 15 residues. Germline V gene lookup returns CDR1 SQVTM and CDR2 ANQGSEA. DNA for the CDR3: TGCAGCGTTGCCGCTCCCAGGGGAGGCACAGATACGCAGTATTTT. Amino acid sequence: CSVAAPRGGTDTQYF.

On this clone itself: An end of the junction does not agree with germline; a read error may underlie this. V is TRBV7-9 and J is TRBJ2-7, with 7 bases aligning to TRBD1. Germline lookup yields CDR1 SEHNR and CDR2 FQNEAQ (reference sequence). CDR3 length: 14 amino acids. In DNA form, the CDR3 reads TGTTCCAGCAGCCCTACAGGGGCATCCTACGAGCAGTACTTC. Protein sequence: CSSSPTGASYEQYF. Based on the CDR3 plus reference TRBV7-9 and TRBJ2-7, the full variable domain is DTGVSQNPRHKITKRGQNVTFRCDPISEHNRLYWYRQTLGQGPEFLTYFQNEAQLEKSRLLSDRFSAERPKGSFSTLEIQRTEQGDSAMYLCSSSPTGASYEQYFGPGTRLTVT.

The CDR3 coding sequence is TGTGCCAGCAGACGGGACAGCCTGCCTAATCAGCCCCAGCATTTT. As protein: CASRRDSLPNQPQHF. The rearrangement joins TRBV28 to TRBJ1-5, with 7 bases identical to TRBD1. V lost 6 bases to trimming and J lost 4 bases; unmatched junction nucleotides: 9. Germline CDR1 MDHEN, CDR2 SYDVKM. The CDR3 has 15 residues.